These T cell receptor beta chains were read from a single sample in a study of cytomegalovirus exposure and HLA in healthy donors. Sequenced by immunoSEQ multiplex PCR; TCRdb stores in-frame clones only, minus some. The sample has 72,000 or so clones, about 67% seen once; the top ten hold about an eighth. Sequenced input: PBMCs. Receptors originate from a human donor in good health. CDR3s include the opening cysteine and the closing phenylalanine or tryptophan. A D gene is named only where the DNA matches it firmly. Part of the rows lack a size; the others show once, few, many or a class for expanded clones.

j_call d_call v_call clone_size cdr3_aa cdr3_nt
TRBJ1-1 NA TRBV7-2 NA CASSLTAPNTEAFF TGTGCCAGCAGCCTGACAGCGCCGAACACTGAAGCTTTCTTT
TRBJ1-2 TRBD1 TRBV27 NA CASSPLLTGGAYGYTF TGTGCCAGCAGTCCGCTCCTGACAGGGGGCGCCTATGGCTACACCTTC
TRBJ2-7 NA TRBV2 NA CASRWTTSSYEQYF TGTGCCAGCAGGTGGACTACGAGCTCCTACGAGCAGTACTTC
TRBJ1-5 TRBD1 TRBV11-2 NA CASSLDFGQGTQPQHF TGTGCCAGCAGCTTAGATTTTGGACAGGGCACTCAGCCCCAGCATTTT
TRBJ2-7 TRBD1 TRBV9 NA CASSVNGDRGHEQYF TGTGCCAGCAGCGTAAATGGAGACAGGGGCCACGAGCAGTACTTC
TRBJ2-7 NA TRBV15 NA CATSRGRDYEQYF TGTGCCACCAGTCGAGGCAGGGACTACGAGCAGTACTTC
TRBJ1-4 NA TRBV29-1 NA CSTQGATNEKLFF TGCAGCACTCAAGGAGCAACTAATGAAAAACTGTTTTTT
TRBJ2-1 TRBD2 TRBV6-1 NA CASSAIPSGSRYNEQFF TGTGCCAGCAGTGCAATCCCTAGCGGGAGTAGGTACAATGAGCAGTTCTTC
TRBJ2-1 NA TRBV7-9 NA CASSLAGGGNEQFF TGTGCCAGCAGCTTAGCGGGAGGAGGCAATGAGCAGTTCTTC
TRBJ1-5 TRBD1 TRBV6-1 NA CASSRGQGEGQPQHF TGTGCCAGCAGTCGAGGACAGGGAGAGGGTCAGCCCCAGCATTTT
TRBJ1-1 TRBD1 TRBV7-9 NA CASSSGTGALNTEAFF TGTGCCAGCAGCTCCGGGACAGGGGCCCTGAACACTGAAGCTTTCTTT
TRBJ2-6 NA TRBV2 few CASAGNGANVLTF TGTGCCAGTGCGGGAAATGGGGCCAACGTCCTGACTTTC
TRBJ2-1 TRBD2 TRBV2 NA CASSRREGNKFF TGTGCCAGCAGTCGACGGGAGGGAAATAAGTTCTTC
TRBJ1-4 NA TRBV15 NA CATSRGRQGLTNEKLFF TGTGCCACCAGCAGGGGGAGGCAGGGCCTTACTAATGAAAAACTGTTTTTT